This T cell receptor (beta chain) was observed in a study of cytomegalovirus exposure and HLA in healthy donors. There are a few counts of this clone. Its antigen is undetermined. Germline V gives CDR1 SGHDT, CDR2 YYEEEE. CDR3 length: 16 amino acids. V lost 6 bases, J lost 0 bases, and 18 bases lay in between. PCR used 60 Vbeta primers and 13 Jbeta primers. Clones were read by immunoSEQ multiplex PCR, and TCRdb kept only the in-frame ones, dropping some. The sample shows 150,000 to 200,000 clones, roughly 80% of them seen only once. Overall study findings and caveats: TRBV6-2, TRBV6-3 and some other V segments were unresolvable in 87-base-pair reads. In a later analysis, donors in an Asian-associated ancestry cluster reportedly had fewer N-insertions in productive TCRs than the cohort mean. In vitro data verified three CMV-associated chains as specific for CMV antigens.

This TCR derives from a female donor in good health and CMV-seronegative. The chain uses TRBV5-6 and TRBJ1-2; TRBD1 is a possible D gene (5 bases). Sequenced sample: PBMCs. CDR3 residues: CASTAGGGGTNYGYTF. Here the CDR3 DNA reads TGTGCCAGCACCGCTGGGGGGGGAGGAACTAACTATGGCTACACCTTC.